Shown below are 26 T cell receptor beta chains from a single sample sequenced in a study of blood T cells in healthy people across ages. Using a J-beta primer mix together with a sample-barcoded 5' primer, a second PCR was run for roughly 7 to 11 cycles. TCRdb fed the 5' RACE reads into MiXCR, producing one record per CDR3 protein. This repertoire shows roughly 700,000 distinct CDR3 sequences, roughly 32% found once; its top ten account for roughly 14%. Source material: blood. The receptors were sampled from a woman of 80 years or more in good health.

Many counts were recorded for this clonotype. The chain recombines TRBV30 with TRBJ1-2, with D possibly TRBD1 on 5 matching bases. The V gene's germline CDR1 is GTSNPN and CDR2 SVGIG (reference sequence). CDR3 length: 15 amino acids. Deletions cut 0 bases from V and 2 bases from J, with 13 bases between. The CDR3 protein is CAWSVGRQTNYGYTF. The CDR3 region has the DNA TGTGCCTGGAGTGTTGGTAGACAGACAAACTATGGCTACACCTTC.

The chain uses TRBV12-3 or TRBV12-4 and TRBJ2-1; 9 bases are shared with TRBD2. The CDR3 is 16 amino acids. V lost 7 bases, J lost 2 bases, and 9 bases stayed unmatched. This CDR3 is CASNPGLAYTYNEQFF. The CDR3 region has the DNA TGTGCCAGCAACCCGGGACTAGCCTACACCTACAATGAGCAGTTCTTC.

Turning to this clonotype: A much larger clone differs from this one at a single base, so this may be a read error. The chain couples TRBV3-1 to TRBJ2-5, with D perhaps assigned TRBD1 or TRBD2 (7 bases each). The CDR3 sequence is 15 residues long. V was shortened by 1 base and J by 5 bases, with 14 bases between the two germline ends. The germline V gene has CDR1 LGHDT and CDR2 YNNKEL (reference sequence). For the CDR3, the DNA is TGTGCCAGCAGCCAAGTGCAGGGGGGGCGGGAGACCCAGTACTTC. Its translation is CASSQVQGGRETQYF.

A word on this clonotype: This may stem from a read error, because a much larger clone lies one nucleotide away. The gene calls are TRBV7-2 and TRBJ1-1; TRBD1 agrees at 9 bases. Germline loops: CDR1 SGHTA, CDR2 FQGNSA. J lost 5 bases, V lost 5 bases, and 9 bases had no gene match. The CDR3 is made up of 15 amino acids. The CDR3 loop is CASSLRLGQGTEAFF. CDR3 DNA sequence: TGTGCCAGCAGCCTTAGGCTGGGACAGGGAACTGAAGCTTTCTTT.

This clonotype was seen ten or more times. The J gene is TRBJ2-1, the V gene TRBV20-1; a weak D match, TRBD2 (6 bases). The CDR3 covers 13 residues. The germline CDR1 and CDR2 sequences are DFQATT and SNEGSKA (reference sequence). The V end was cut by 2 bases, the J end by 9 bases, with 14 bases between. The CDR3 sequence is CSARPNSGVEQFF. The CDR3 nucleotides read TGCAGTGCTAGACCAAATAGCGGTGTTGAGCAGTTCTTC.

A few counts support this clonotype. The rearrangement uses TRBV30 and TRBJ1-4; TRBD1 agrees at 9 bases. Losses at the gene ends were 3 bases for V and 2 bases for J; bases not matched to a gene: 4. Germline CDR1 reads GTSNPN; CDR2 reads SVGIG (reference sequence). The CDR3 consists of 15 residues. For the CDR3, the DNA is TGTGCCTGGAGGGCCGGGACAGGGACTAATGAAAAACTGTTTTTT. Protein product: CAWRAGTGTNEKLFF.

The CDR3 here is CSASGGGGQGASTDTQYF. CDR3 bases: TGCAGTGCTAGTGGAGGCGGCGGCCAGGGGGCTAGCACAGATACGCAGTATTTT. The gene calls are TRBV20-1 and TRBJ2-3; 8 positions match TRBD1. Per germline, CDR1 DFQATT and CDR2 SNEGSKA (reference sequence). With 3 bases clipped from V and 0 bases from J, the junction kept 14 bases outside the gene matches. CDR3 size: 18 residues.

The chain combines TRBV4-3 with TRBJ2-1; TRBD2 matches 8 bases. The V gene end was trimmed by 0 bases and the J gene end by 4 bases; junction bases not matched to a gene: 11. The CDR3 is 18 amino acids. Germline lookup yields CDR1 LGHNA and CDR2 YSLEER. CDR3 nucleotide sequence: TGCGCCAGCAGCCAAGATTGGCCAGCGGGAGAACGGTACAATGAGCAGTTCTTC. Translating gives CASSQDWPAGERYNEQFF.

In the case of this clonotype: A much larger clone lies one base from this, so it may be a read error. This chain uses TRBV29-1 with TRBJ2-1; TRBD1 matches at 9 bases. The CDR3 totals 14 residues. CDR1 is SQVTM, CDR2 ANQGSEA, per germline. CDR3 sequence (DNA): TGCGGCGTTGTTGGACAGGGGTTCTACAATGAGCAGTTCTTC. Amino acid sequence: CGVVGQGFYNEQFF.

This clonotype was seen ten or more times. The chain couples TRBV5-1 to TRBJ2-1, with a weak D call TRBD2 (6 bases). Germline assignment: CDR1 SGHRS and CDR2 YFSETQ. Trimming took 3 bases from V and 9 from J, leaving 16 bases between them. The CDR3 has 14 amino acids. The CDR3 is CASSWDGTRSEQFF. The CDR3 bases are TGCGCCAGCAGCTGGGACGGGACTCGGAGTGAGCAGTTCTTC.

V gene TRBV24-1 combines with J gene TRBJ2-6; TRBD2 might be the D (6 bases). The CDR3 is 16 amino acids. Germline CDR1 and CDR2: KGHDR and SFDVKD. V was clipped by 6 bases and J by 4 bases, with 15 bases between them. The CDR3 DNA sequence: TGTGCCACCAGTCAACCCGGGACTGCAGGGGCCAACGTCCTGACTTTC. Its protein product is CATSQPGTAGANVLTF.

In this sample, this clonotype turned up many times. This sequence joins TRBV18 and TRBJ2-7, with 10 bases lining up with TRBD1. Per germline, CDR1 KGHSH and CDR2 LQKENI. The V segment lost 3 bases and the J segment 5 bases; nucleotides outside the gene matches: 7. This CDR3 has 15 residues. The CDR3 nucleotides read TGTGCCAGCTCACCCCCCGGACAGGGGGGCCACGAGCAGTACTTC. Translated: CASSPPGQGGHEQYF.

The genes are TRBV5-1 and TRBJ1-4, with D possibly TRBD1 on 6 matching bases. The CDR3 is made up of 16 amino acids. CDR1 is SGHRS and CDR2 is YFSETQ in the germline V gene. V was cut by 0 bases and J by 4 bases, with 13 bases left in between. The CDR3 spells CASSLGRQVNNEKLFF. The CDR3 region has the DNA TGCGCCAGCAGCTTGGGGCGACAGGTTAATAATGAAAAACTGTTTTTT.

This clonotype appeared once. This rearrangement joins TRBV4-1 to TRBJ2-5; no firm D call. This CDR3 has 13 amino acids. Trimming pared 0 bases from V and 11 bases from J, leaving 13 bases between. CDR1 is MGHRA and CDR2 is YSYEKL in the germline V gene. CDR3 amino acids: CASSQDQPSRQYF. CDR3 coding DNA: TGCGCCAGCAGCCAAGATCAGCCCTCCAGGCAGTACTTC.

The table lists this clonotype with many counts. The chain couples TRBV7-6 to TRBJ2-3; D is possibly TRBD1 or TRBD2 (5 bases each). V was cut by 2 bases and J by 4 bases, with 13 bases left in between. The V gene's germline CDR1 is SGHVS and CDR2 FNYEAQ. This CDR3 is built from 15 residues. The CDR3 DNA is TGTGCCAGCAGCTTATTGAGGGGAATAGCAGATACGCAGTATTTT. This codes for CASSLLRGIADTQYF.

This clonotype has just a few counts. This chain links TRBV10-2 with TRBJ2-1, with no clear D. The CDR3 spans 15 residues. Trimming took off 0 bases at V and 6 bases at J, with 12 bases between the two ends. Germline-derived CDR1 and CDR2 are WSHSY and SAAADI. The DNA of the CDR3 is TGCGCCAGCAGTGAGTCGTTAAGAACCCGCAATGAGCAGTTCTTC. The encoded protein is CASSESLRTRNEQFF.

This clonotype has ten or more counts. The J gene is TRBJ2-7, the V gene TRBV2, with D uncertain. This CDR3 is 12 amino acids long. Between the trimmed V and J ends, which lost 6 bases and 1 base, there was a span of 7 bases. The germline V gene has CDR1 SNHLY and CDR2 FYNNEI. The CDR3 is CASRFSSYEQYF. The CDR3 DNA is TGTGCCAGCAGATTCTCATCCTACGAGCAGTACTTC.

V gene TRBV6-2 or TRBV6-3 combines with J gene TRBJ2-1; D gene unclear. The CDR3 totals 15 residues. Trimming stripped 2 bases from V and 7 bases from J, with 15 bases between. The germline V gene has CDR1 MNHEY and CDR2 SVGEGT. The CDR3 sequence is CASSYPASLGNEQFF. CDR3 nucleotides: TGTGCCAGCAGTTACCCGGCCAGCCTGGGGAATGAGCAGTTCTTC.

This clonotype came up many times. The chain employs TRBV7-9 and TRBJ2-1; maybe TRBD1 (6 bases). The CDR3 is 15 amino acids. V was clipped by 5 bases and J by 5 bases, with 16 bases between them. Germline V lookup: CDR1 SEHNR, CDR2 FQNEAQ (reference sequence). The CDR3 region is CASSPNLGANNEQFF. The CDR3 DNA reads TGTGCCAGCAGCCCCAATCTGGGGGCCAACAATGAGCAGTTCTTC.

This clonotype was recorded many times. The chain employs TRBV13 and TRBJ2-7, with 11 bases that match TRBD1. Germline trimming cut 4 bases from V and 7 bases from J; bases unmatched to any gene: 6. Per germline, CDR1 PRHDT and CDR2 FYEKMQ (reference sequence). The CDR3 has 14 residues. Here the CDR3 reads CASSSGDRGGEQYF. CDR3 coding DNA: TGTGCCAGCAGCTCGGGGGACAGGGGGGGGGAGCAGTACTTC.

There are a few counts of this clonotype. At one of its ends the junction is not consistent with the germline gene, which may arise from a read error. V gene TRBV7-9 combines with J gene TRBJ2-3, with 7 bases that match TRBD1. The CDR3 length is 14 residues. CDR1 and CDR2 (germline): SEHNR, FQNEAQ (reference sequence). The CDR3 DNA sequence: TGTGCCAGCAGCCCGGGACAGTACACAGATACGCGGTATTTT. It encodes CASSPGQYTDTRYF.

Many counts were recorded for this clonotype. The rearrangement uses TRBV10-3 and TRBJ2-7, with TRBD2 matching over 7 bases. Germline CDR1 ENHRY, CDR2 SYGVKD. V trimming: 4 bases; J trimming: 3 bases; junction bases outside the gene matches: 3. This CDR3 has 13 residues. DNA of the CDR3: TGTGCCATCAGTGGGGGGGGATACTACGAGCAGTACTTC. Its translation: CAISGGGYYEQYF.

This chain connects TRBV6-1 to TRBJ1-5; 9 nucleotides align to TRBD1. The CDR3 contains 18 residues. The J segment lost 2 bases and the V segment lost 2 bases, leaving 10 bases of the junction unmatched. CDR1 is MNHNS and CDR2 is SASEGT in the germline V gene. CDR3 in amino acids: CASSEQGQGRVGNQPQHF. The CDR3 DNA reads as TGTGCCAGCAGTGAACAGGGACAGGGCAGGGTCGGCAATCAGCCCCAGCATTTT.

This clonotype was seen more than once but under ten times. The chain joins TRBV19 to TRBJ2-7; D gene unclear. The CDR3 length is 15 residues. The V and J ends lost 4 bases and 0 bases respectively, with 13 bases between them. Germline V gives CDR1 LNHDA, CDR2 SQIVND (reference sequence). Here the CDR3 DNA reads TGTGCCAGTAGTACGTGGGCCAGATACTCCTACGAGCAGTACTTC. Its protein product is CASSTWARYSYEQYF.

This clonotype was picked up many times. The chain employs TRBV3-1 and TRBJ2-3, with 8 bases identical to TRBD2. This CDR3 contains 15 residues. Germline CDR1 LGHDT, CDR2 YNNKEL (reference sequence). The ends lost 6 bases at V and 4 bases at J; junction bases unmatched: 9. The CDR3 coding sequence is TGTGCCAGCAGACCTCGGGGGGGCGAGGCAGATACGCAGTATTTT. Amino acid sequence: CASRPRGGEADTQYF.

Points on this clonotype: A read error may be the cause here, since a much bigger clone is one base away. The CDR3 here is CSAGAGGYNEQYF. In DNA, the CDR3 is TGCAGTGCCGGAGCTGGAGGTTACAATGAGCAGTACTTC. The chain links TRBV20-1 to TRBJ2-1; the D gene is possibly TRBD2 (5 bases). The J call is in doubt because the DNA end fits TRBJ2-7 better. In germline, CDR1 is DFQATT, CDR2 SNEGSKA (reference sequence). This CDR3 is 13 amino acids long.